This T cell receptor beta chain comes out of a study of blood T cell repertoires in COVID-19. In terms of age and location, participants ranged from about 18 to 89 years and lived in about two dozen US areas. Self-reported history from a screening survey and questionnaire set each donor's cohort. Either two negative PCRs, clearance, or symptom resolution qualified Cohort 3 donors as recovered. Assay used: immunoSEQ multiplex PCR; TCRdb lists only in-frame clones, some missing. The table lists approximately 240,000 clones, around nine tenths of them singletons. The receptor's source is a woman aged 18-35 years who had recovered from COVID-19. Source material: PBMCs or T cells enriched from blood (not recorded which).

CDR3: CASSLSRGYYEQYF. The CDR3 DNA follows: TGTGCCAGCAGTTTATCCAGGGGGTACTACGAGCAGTACTTC. The chain links TRBV27 to TRBJ2-7, with 7 bases fitting TRBD1. V dropped 0 bases and J dropped 3; count of bases not matched to a gene: 2. The germline CDR1 and CDR2 sequences are MNHEY and SMNVEV (reference sequence). This CDR3 is built from 14 residues.